The 8 T cell receptor beta chains given below trace back to one sample, sequenced in a study of blood T cells in healthy people across ages. Through a sample-barcoded 5' primer and a J-beta primer mix, a second PCR was run for about 6 to 11 cycles. TCRdb used MiXCR to reprocess the 5' RACE reads, holding one entry per CDR3 protein. This table holds just under 750,000 distinct CDR3 sequences, approximately 21% found once. The material sequenced was blood. The receptors stem from a man between 70 and 80 years old in good health.

Only a few counts were recorded for this clonotype. The V and J genes are TRBV12-3 or TRBV12-4 and TRBJ1-5, with no clear D. Between the trimmed V and J ends, which lost 7 bases and 5 bases, there was a span of 3 bases. There are 10 residues in the CDR3. CDR3 loop: CASIYQPQHF. DNA of the CDR3: TGTGCCAGCATTTATCAGCCCCAGCATTTT.

A note on this clonotype: A much bigger clone sits one base away, suggesting this may be a read error. The chain links TRBV6-6 to TRBJ1-6; no clear D gene. CDR1 MNHNY and CDR2 SVGAGI come from the germline V gene (reference sequence). The length of the CDR3 is 15 residues. The germline V and J ends were trimmed by 7 bases and 4 bases, with 14 bases remaining between them. CDR3: CASNPRQAYNSPLHF. DNA for the CDR3: TGTGCCAGCAATCCGCGTCAGGCTTATAATTCACCCCTCCACTTT.

This clonotype came up a few times. The chain is built from TRBV15 and TRBJ2-6, with TRBD1 matching over 7 bases. The CDR3 extends over 17 amino acids. Germline V gene lookup returns CDR1 LNHNV and CDR2 YYDKDF (reference sequence). V dropped 2 bases and J dropped 0; count of bases not matched to a gene: 4. The CDR3 is CATSRFTGDSGANVLTF. The CDR3 DNA reads as TGTGCCACCAGCAGATTCACAGGGGACTCTGGGGCCAACGTCCTGACTTTC. Based on the CDR3 plus reference TRBV15 and TRBJ2-6, the full variable domain is DAMVIQNPRYQVTQFGKPVTLSCSQTLNHNVMYWYQQKSSQAPKLLFHYYDKDFNNEADTPDNFQSRRPNTSFCFLDIRSPGLGDTAMYLCATSRFTGDSGANVLTFGAGSRLTVL.

This sequence joins TRBV7-2 and TRBJ1-2; D unresolved. Deletions cut 5 bases from V and 4 bases from J, with 11 bases between. The CDR3 extends over 13 amino acids. CDR1 is SGHTA and CDR2 is FQGNSA in the germline V gene. CDR3: CASSLEVPYGYTF. As DNA, the CDR3 is TGTGCCAGCAGCCTGGAGGTTCCCTATGGCTACACCTTC.

The J gene is TRBJ2-5, the V gene TRBV25-1; D gene uncertain. CDR1 and CDR2 (germline): MGHDK, SYGVNS. This CDR3 comprises 14 residues. Trimming stripped 10 bases from V and 5 bases from J, with 20 bases between. In DNA form, the CDR3 reads TGTGCCACCAGACCCGTTTGGGGTGGGGAGACCCAGTACTTC. This encodes CATRPVWGGETQYF.

Notes on this clonotype: At one boundary the junction diverges from the germline segment, which might be a read error. The chain has TRBV7-8 and TRBJ2-3; 9 bases match TRBD2. CDR1 and CDR2 (germline): SGHVS, FQNEAQ. The CDR3 has 15 amino acids. CDR3 sequence: CASSLAVAGADTQSF. The DNA for the CDR3 is TGTGCCAGCAGCTTAGCGGTAGCGGGGGCAGATACGCAGTCTTTT.

This clonotype was counted a few times. The chain is built from TRBV6-2 or TRBV6-3 and TRBJ2-1; 7 bases fit TRBD2. CDR1 MNHEY and CDR2 SVGEGT come from the germline V gene. V was pared by 6 bases and J by 15 bases, with 20 bases of the junction left unmatched. The length of the CDR3 is 15 residues. CDR3 nucleotide sequence: TGTGCCAGCAGATCCAGACTAGCTGGGCGCCACGCTATGTTCTTC. Protein product: CASRSRLAGRHAMFF.

This clonotype appeared many times. The chain recombines TRBV12-3 or TRBV12-4 with TRBJ1-1, with TRBD1 matching 9 bases. The CDR3 totals 13 residues. V lost 6 bases to trimming and J lost 8 bases; unmatched junction nucleotides: 7. This CDR3 is CASSRDRVAEAFF. DNA for the CDR3: TGTGCCAGCAGCCGGGACAGGGTAGCAGAAGCTTTCTTT.